This T cell receptor (beta chain) was captured by sequencing in a study of cytomegalovirus exposure and HLA in healthy donors. On the study more broadly: When 398 donors were genotyped, approximately 81% of them were found to fall in the Caucasian-associated ancestry cluster.

Study-level points and caveats: Specific recognition of CMV antigens was confirmed in vitro for a few chains (all CMV-associated). While the bulk of TCR sequences proved rare, some public TCRs turned up in many donors.

Trimming cost V 3 bases and J 4 bases; bases outside gene matches: 3. CDR1 is SNHLY and CDR2 is FYNNEI in the germline V gene. The CDR3 extends over 15 amino acids. As for this clone: Its antigen is not identified.

A multiplex PCR was run with 60 Vbeta primers and 13 Jbeta primers. Per the original data handling: As a later analysis found, there were around 86 million unique TCR beta chains, of which 8.5 million to 13 million were shared. Only in-frame clones appear in the TCRdb table, and some are missing; sequencing was by immunoSEQ multiplex PCR. The D gene and trimming were derived from the DNA, and the V and J assignments and clone size from that table. The profile shows some 150,000 clones, about 64% of them singletons. Sequences were obtained from PBMCs. The chain is built from TRBV2 and TRBJ2-1, with 10 bases fitting TRBD2. The source is a woman in her twenties or thirties in good health and CMV-seropositive. The CDR3 sequence is CASSEPSGSYNEQFF. In DNA form, the CDR3 reads TGTGCCAGCAGTGAGCCTAGCGGGAGTTACAATGAGCAGTTCTTC.